These T cell receptor beta chains were read from a single sample in a study of T cells after yellow fever vaccination. MiXCR was run by TCRdb on the 5' RACE reads, yielding one entry per CDR3 protein. The data hold 100,000 to 150,000 distinct CDR3 sequences, with about 16% observed a single time. Sequenced material: CD8+ T cells sorted from PBMCs, taken 5 days after the yellow fever booster vaccination. The origin of the receptors is a man aged 18 to 29 who received the YFV17D yellow fever vaccine. The CDR3 runs from the conserved cysteine through the conserved F or W. Each record gives: V gene, clone size, D gene, J gene, CDR3 protein, CDR3 DNA. D genes are given only for firm matches. Size values are once, few and many counts, or a class for expanded clones, and some rows have none.

TRBV13,.,.,TRBJ2-1,CASSLGGPRPYNEQFF,TGTGCCAGCAGCTTAGGCGGCCCCAGGCCCTACAATGAGCAGTTCTTC
TRBV6-5,.,TRBD1,TRBJ2-1,CASSPGTGDGEQFF,TGTGCCAGCAGCCCCGGGACAGGGGACGGTGAGCAGTTCTTC
TRBV7-9,.,TRBD2,TRBJ2-3,CASQTSGGADTQYF,TGTGCCAGCCAGACTAGCGGGGGGGCAGATACGCAGTATTTT
TRBV9,.,TRBD2,TRBJ2-7,CASSEGGAGEFYEQYF,TGTGCCAGCAGCGAGGGAGGGGCCGGGGAGTTCTACGAGCAGTACTTC
TRBV20-1,.,.,TRBJ2-1,CSARISEQGDYNEQFF,TGCAGTGCTAGGATTTCGGAGCAGGGCGACTACAATGAGCAGTTCTTC
TRBV29-1,.,.,TRBJ2-3,CSVEARGRPSDTQYF,TGCAGCGTTGAAGCGCGGGGCCGGCCCTCAGATACGCAGTATTTT
TRBV5-6,many,.,TRBJ2-3,CASRGVADTQYF,TGTGCCAGCAGAGGGGTCGCAGATACGCAGTATTTT
TRBV12-5,few,.,TRBJ1-1,CASGFLLSGTRDEPTTEAFF,TGTGCTAGTGGTTTCCTATTATCCGGGACCCGGGATGAACCAACCACTGAAGCTTTCTTT
TRBV27,.,.,TRBJ2-1,CASSFGGRTNEQFF,TGTGCCAGCAGTTTCGGGGGGCGAACCAATGAGCAGTTCTTC
TRBV10-3,.,TRBD2,TRBJ2-5,CAISDPTSGEETQYF,TGTGCCATCAGTGATCCCACTAGCGGGGAAGAGACCCAGTACTTC
TRBV27,few,TRBD1,TRBJ2-6,CASTTGGPGANVLTF,TGTGCCAGCACCACAGGGGGTCCTGGGGCCAACGTCCTGACTTTC
TRBV4-1,few,.,TRBJ1-3,CASSQVKASSSGNTIYF,TGCGCCAGCAGCCAAGTAAAGGCGTCGAGCTCTGGAAACACCATATATTTT
TRBV7-9,few,.,TRBJ1-4,CASSFKLTTSEKLFF,TGTGCCAGCAGCTTCAAGCTGACAACCAGTGAAAAACTGTTTTTT
TRBV9,few,.,TRBJ2-1,CASSAWEGAGNEQFF,TGTGCCAGCAGCGCCTGGGAGGGGGCAGGGAATGAGCAGTTCTTC
TRBV7-2,.,TRBD1,TRBJ1-1,CASSAPQGWTEAFF,TGTGCCAGCAGCGCCCCACAGGGGTGGACTGAAGCTTTCTTT
TRBV4-3,once,TRBD2,TRBJ2-1,CASSQEGPSGVFEQFF,TGCGCCAGCAGCCAAGAAGGCCCTAGCGGGGTCTTTGAGCAGTTCTTC
TRBV4-3,.,.,TRBJ2-7,CASSQSLGRLGTGEQYF,TGCGCCAGCAGCCAAAGTTTGGGCCGCTTGGGAACGGGGGAGCAGTACTTC
TRBV29-1,many,.,TRBJ2-2,CSVYYTGELFF,TGCAGCGTTTATTACACCGGGGAGCTGTTTTTT
TRBV29-1,few,.,TRBJ1-4,CSVIDGSTNEKLFF,TGCAGCGTTATTGATGGATCCACTAATGAAAAACTGTTTTTT
TRBV7-6,.,TRBD2,TRBJ2-3,CASAWASGGVTDTQYF,TGTGCCAGCGCTTGGGCTAGCGGGGGGGTCACAGATACGCAGTATTTT
TRBV12-3/TRBV12-4,few,.,TRBJ2-1,CASSRGSYNEQFF,TGTGCCAGCAGCCGCGGGTCCTACAATGAGCAGTTCTTC
TRBV7-3,few,TRBD1,TRBJ1-1,CASSLRAGGVEAFF,TGTGCCAGCAGCTTAAGGGCAGGGGGTGTTGAAGCTTTCTTT
TRBV4-1,.,.,TRBJ1-2,CASSQPANYGYTF,TGCGCCAGCAGCCAACCGGCGAACTATGGCTACACCTTC
TRBV4-1,once,TRBD1,TRBJ1-5,CASSHRPRRDRGHQPQHF,TGCGCCAGCAGCCACCGACCTCGGCGGGACAGGGGCCATCAGCCCCAGCATTTT
TRBV12-3/TRBV12-4,few,.,TRBJ2-2,CASSSPVVELFF,TGTGCCAGCAGTTCCCCCGTGGTTGAGCTGTTTTTT
TRBV18,many,.,TRBJ2-1,CASSPLTGPYNEQFF,TGTGCCAGCTCACCACTTACAGGGCCCTACAATGAGCAGTTCTTC
TRBV6-1,.,TRBD2,TRBJ2-3,CATWGGDTDTQYF,TGTGCCACCTGGGGGGGGGACACAGATACGCAGTATTTT
TRBV6-5,.,.,TRBJ1-2,CASRGGQTPGYGYTF,TGTGCCAGCCGGGGCGGACAGACGCCTGGGTATGGCTACACCTTC
TRBV10-1,.,.,TRBJ2-3,CASNDLHSLEEDTQYF,TGCGCCAGCAATGATCTTCACTCCTTAGAAGAGGATACGCAGTATTTT
TRBV7-8,.,.,TRBJ1-6,CASSSGIKGNSPLHF,TGTGCCAGCAGCTCCGGGATAAAAGGGAATTCACCCCTCCACTTT
TRBV12-3/TRBV12-4,.,TRBD2,TRBJ2-2,CASSLSGGGELFF,TGTGCCAGCAGTTTATCGGGGGGCGGGGAGCTGTTTTTT
TRBV4-2,.,.,TRBJ1-4,CASSQDTRGRGEKLFF,TGTGCCAGCAGCCAAGATACCCGGGGAAGGGGCGAAAAACTGTTTTTT
TRBV29-1,.,TRBD1,TRBJ2-7,CSGGQGIYEQYF,TGCAGCGGGGGACAGGGAATCTACGAGCAGTACTTC
TRBV4-1,few,TRBD2,TRBJ2-2,CASSQGRIGRVNTGELFF,TGCGCCAGCAGCCAAGGAAGAATAGGGAGGGTAAACACCGGGGAGCTGTTTTTT
TRBV12-3/TRBV12-4,.,.,TRBJ1-4,CASNSGWEKLFF,TGTGCCAGCAACTCGGGCTGGGAAAAACTGTTTTTT
TRBV29-1,.,.,TRBJ2-2,CSATGHVTGELFF,TGCAGCGCGACGGGACATGTCACCGGGGAGCTGTTTTTT
TRBV4-3,.,.,TRBJ2-2,CASSPELGGGIGELFF,TGCGCCAGCAGCCCGGAGCTAGGGGGGGGGATCGGGGAGCTGTTTTTT
TRBV6-2/TRBV6-3,many,TRBD2,TRBJ2-3,CASSYPSGTVADTQYF,TGTGCCAGCAGTTACCCTAGCGGGACCGTAGCAGATACGCAGTATTTT
TRBV28,few,.,TRBJ2-2,CASSSRGLNTGELFF,TGTGCCAGCAGCTCCCGGGGACTGAACACCGGGGAGCTGTTTTTT
TRBV12-3/TRBV12-4,few,.,TRBJ1-2,CASSFHQGNYTF,TGTGCCAGCAGTTTTCACCAGGGAAACTACACCTTC
TRBV7-6,.,TRBD1,TRBJ2-2,CASSAGQGRTGELFF,TGTGCCAGCAGCGCCGGACAGGGTCGGACCGGGGAGCTGTTTTTT
TRBV4-1,.,.,TRBJ1-1,CASSQGAATNTEAFF,TGCGCCAGCAGCCAAGGGGCAGCAACTAACACTGAAGCTTTCTTT
TRBV7-3,.,.,TRBJ2-3,CASSVLSDTGASTDTQYF,TGTGCCAGCAGCGTACTGAGTGATACGGGGGCTAGCACAGATACGCAGTATTTT
TRBV27,.,.,TRBJ2-3,CASSIGGDTQYF,TGTGCCAGCAGCATCGGGGGAGATACGCAGTATTTT